Described below is a single T cell receptor (beta chain) sequence and its context. Its antigen is not known. The table came from immunoSEQ multiplex PCR; TCRdb's copy has only in-frame clones and leaves some out. The sample yields about 1 million clones, around four fifths seen once. The sample originates from a study of shared clonotypes between healthy human individuals. Study at large: With ages of 18 to 49, the donors were two women and a few men.

Regarding the study as a whole: Few donors limited the genetic and exposure-history diversity represented. Clonotype sharing among donors likely depends on sequencing depth.

The receptor comes from a man aged 18 to 29 in good health. The specimen sequenced was memory CD4+ T cells sorted from blood. Documented subset: CD45RA-negative fraction.

DNA for the CDR3: TGTGCCAGCAGCTCCCTGTCCATGTCGGGGCAGTACTTC. Its translation: CASSSLSMSGQYF. V gene TRBV7-8 combines with J gene TRBJ2-7, with unresolved D. V was cut by 4 bases and J by 9 bases, with 16 bases left in between. CDR3 length: 13 residues. Germline V lookup: CDR1 SGHVS, CDR2 FQNEAQ.